This TCR beta chain comes out of a study of radiotherapy plus CTLA-4 blockade in lung cancer. Focal radiation and CTLA-4 blockade (ipilimumab) were tested in chemo-refractory metastatic non-small-cell lung cancer patients. Sequencing used immunoSEQ multiplex PCR; TCRdb keeps in-frame clones, though not all of them. The sample holds 95,000 to 150,000 clones, more than 80% seen once. Notes on the study in general: Dynamics of early blood T cell clones, together with interferon-beta, were reportedly the best predictors of response.

As concerns this clone: The antigen is not known.

The CDR3 has 14 residues. Germline assignment: CDR1 MNHEY and CDR2 SVGAGI. Trimming removed 2 bases from V and 5 bases from J, with 9 bases in between. The rearrangement joins TRBV6-5 to TRBJ2-2; D not resolved. This clonotype was obtained from a human donor with non-small cell lung cancer that progressed on radiotherapy plus ipilimumab. Sequences were derived from peripheral blood, sampled from a patient treated with radiotherapy plus ipilimumab. DNA for the CDR3: TGTGCCAGCAGTTACGAAGGACGGACCGGGGAGCTGTTTTTT. As protein: CASSYEGRTGELFF.